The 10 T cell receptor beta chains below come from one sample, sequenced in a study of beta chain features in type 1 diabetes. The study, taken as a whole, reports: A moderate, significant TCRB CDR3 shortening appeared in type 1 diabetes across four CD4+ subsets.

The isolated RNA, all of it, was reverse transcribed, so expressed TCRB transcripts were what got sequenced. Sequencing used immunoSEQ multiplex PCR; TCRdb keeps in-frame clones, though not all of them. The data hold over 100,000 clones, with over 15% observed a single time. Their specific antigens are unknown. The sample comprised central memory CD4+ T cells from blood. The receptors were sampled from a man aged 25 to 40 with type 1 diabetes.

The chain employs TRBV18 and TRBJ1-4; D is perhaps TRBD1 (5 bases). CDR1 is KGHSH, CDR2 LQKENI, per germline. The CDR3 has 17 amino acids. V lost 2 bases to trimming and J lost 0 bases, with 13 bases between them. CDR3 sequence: CASSPAPDTSTNEKLFF. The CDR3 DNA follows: TGTGCCAGCTCACCAGCCCCGGACACCTCAACTAATGAAAAACTGTTTTTT.

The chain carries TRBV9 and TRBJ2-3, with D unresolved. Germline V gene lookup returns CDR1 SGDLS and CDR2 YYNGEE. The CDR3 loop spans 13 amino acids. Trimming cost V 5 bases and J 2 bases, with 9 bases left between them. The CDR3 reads CASSSSLTDTQYF. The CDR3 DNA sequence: TGTGCCAGCAGTTCAAGCCTCACAGATACGCAGTATTTT.

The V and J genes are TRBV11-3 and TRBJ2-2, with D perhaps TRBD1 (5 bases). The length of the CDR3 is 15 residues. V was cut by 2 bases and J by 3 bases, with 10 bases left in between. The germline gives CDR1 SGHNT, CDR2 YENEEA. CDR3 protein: CASSLSGADTGELFF. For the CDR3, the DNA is TGTGCCAGCAGCTTATCTGGGGCAGACACCGGGGAGCTGTTTTTT.

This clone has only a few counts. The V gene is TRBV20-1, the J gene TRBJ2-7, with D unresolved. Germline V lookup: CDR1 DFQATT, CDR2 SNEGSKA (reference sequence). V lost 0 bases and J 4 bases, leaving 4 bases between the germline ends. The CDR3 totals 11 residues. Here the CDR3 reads CSARERYEQYF. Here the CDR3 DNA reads TGCAGTGCTAGAGAAAGGTACGAGCAGTACTTC.

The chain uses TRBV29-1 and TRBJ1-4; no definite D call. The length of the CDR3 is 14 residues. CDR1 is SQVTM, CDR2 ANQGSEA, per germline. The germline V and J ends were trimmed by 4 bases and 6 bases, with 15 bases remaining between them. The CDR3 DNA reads TGCAGCGTTGCTACCTGGGGAAGGGATGAAAAACTGTTTTTT. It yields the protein CSVATWGRDEKLFF.

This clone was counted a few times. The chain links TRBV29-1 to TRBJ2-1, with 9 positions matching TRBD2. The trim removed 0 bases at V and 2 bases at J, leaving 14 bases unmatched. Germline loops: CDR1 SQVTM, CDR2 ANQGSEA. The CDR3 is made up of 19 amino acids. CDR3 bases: TGCAGCGTTGAAGAAACCGGGACTAGCTTTTACGTTCCCTACAATGAGCAGTTCTTC. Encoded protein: CSVEETGTSFYVPYNEQFF.

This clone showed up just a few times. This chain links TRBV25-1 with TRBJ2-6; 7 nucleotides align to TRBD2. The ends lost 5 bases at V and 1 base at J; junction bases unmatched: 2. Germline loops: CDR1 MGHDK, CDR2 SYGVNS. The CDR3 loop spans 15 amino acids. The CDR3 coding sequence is TGTGCCAGCAGTTCAGCGGGGTCTGGGGCCAACGTCCTGACTTTC. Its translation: CASSSAGSGANVLTF.

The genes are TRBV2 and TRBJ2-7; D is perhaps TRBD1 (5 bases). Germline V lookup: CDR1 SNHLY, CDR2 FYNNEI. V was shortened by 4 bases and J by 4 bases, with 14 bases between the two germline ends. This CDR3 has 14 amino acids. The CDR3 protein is CASSVRTTSYEQYF. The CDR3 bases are TGTGCCAGCAGTGTCAGGACAACCTCGTACGAGCAGTACTTC. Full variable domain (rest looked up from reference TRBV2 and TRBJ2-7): EPEVTQTPSHQVTQMGQEVILRCVPISNHLYFYWYRQILGQKVEFLVSFYNNEISEKSEIFDDQFSVERPDGSNFTLKIRSTKLEDSAMYFCASSVRTTSYEQYFGPGTRLTVT.

CDR3 residues: CASSTQPGPNQPQHF. The DNA of the CDR3 is TGTGCCAGCAGTACACAACCGGGCCCTAATCAGCCCCAGCATTTT. This rearrangement joins TRBV6-5 to TRBJ1-5; D gene ambiguous. Trimming cost V 5 bases and J 4 bases, with 15 bases left between them. CDR1 is MNHEY, CDR2 SVGAGI, per germline. The CDR3 loop spans 15 amino acids.

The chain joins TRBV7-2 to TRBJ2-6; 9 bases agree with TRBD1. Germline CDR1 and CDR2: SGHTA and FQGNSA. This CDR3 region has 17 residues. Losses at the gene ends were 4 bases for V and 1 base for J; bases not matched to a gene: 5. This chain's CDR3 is CASSSRDRVSGANVLTF. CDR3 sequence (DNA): TGTGCCAGCAGCTCCCGGGACAGGGTTTCTGGGGCCAACGTCCTGACTTTC.